Shown below are 9 T cell receptor beta chains from a single sample sequenced in a study of T cell changes during pregnancy in multiple sclerosis. Measured with immunoSEQ multiplex PCR; TCRdb has only the in-frame clones, and not every one. The sample comprises roughly 80,000 clones, about 92% of which are singletons, and just over 2.5% rests with the top ten. Sample: peripheral blood, taken after pregnancy. The receptors originated from a female donor in good health, enrolled as a control in a pregnancy study.

The CDR3 coding sequence is TGTGCCAGCAGTTACCGGGACAGGGGGCCATACGAGCAGTACTTC. It specifies CASSYRDRGPYEQYF. The chain carries TRBV6-5 and TRBJ2-7; 12 nucleotides match TRBD1. Per the germline V gene, CDR1 is MNHEY and CDR2 is SVGAGI. The V and J ends lost 2 bases and 4 bases, in that order; junction bases with no gene match: 3. The CDR3 is 15 residues long.

V gene TRBV5-4 combines with J gene TRBJ2-7; possible D gene TRBD2, 7 bases. V lost 4 bases, J lost 5 bases, and 16 bases lay in between. The CDR3 totals 14 residues. The V gene's germline CDR1 is SGHNT and CDR2 YYREEE (reference sequence). The CDR3 loop reads CASSPRGAADEQYF. The CDR3 DNA follows: TGTGCCAGCAGCCCCCGGGGGGCTGCTGACGAGCAGTACTTC.

This sequence joins TRBV11-2 and TRBJ1-3; unclear D gene. This CDR3 region has 14 residues. The germline CDR1 and CDR2 sequences are SGHAT and FQNNGV. Trimming cost V 2 bases and J 2 bases, with 7 bases left between them. Here the CDR3 reads CASSLQQTGNTIYF. In DNA, the CDR3 is TGTGCCAGCAGCTTACAACAGACTGGAAACACCATATATTTT.

V is TRBV7-2 and J is TRBJ2-2, with D perhaps TRBD2 (5 bases). The CDR3 is 16 residues long. Germline CDR1 reads SGHTA; CDR2 reads FQGNSA. V lost 1 base and J 5 bases, leaving 14 bases between the germline ends. CDR3: CASSLVGVLTTGELFF. DNA of the CDR3: TGTGCCAGCAGCTTAGTCGGGGTTCTAACTACCGGGGAGCTGTTTTTT.

V is TRBV5-4 and J is TRBJ2-7, with no clear D. This CDR3 comprises 11 residues. V was pared by 4 bases and J by 4 bases, with 6 bases between. Germline loops: CDR1 SGHNT, CDR2 YYREEE (reference sequence). CDR3 protein: CASSERYEQYF. The CDR3 DNA follows: TGTGCCAGCAGCGAGAGATACGAGCAGTACTTC.

The gene calls are TRBV6-6 and TRBJ2-1; the match to TRBD2 covers 11 bases. V trimming: 0 bases; J trimming: 7 bases; junction bases outside the gene matches: 2. Germline-derived CDR1 and CDR2 are MNHNY and SVGAGI (reference sequence). This CDR3 is built from 15 residues. The CDR3 loop is CASSYSPSGGNEQFF. In DNA form, the CDR3 reads TGTGCCAGCAGTTACTCCCCTAGCGGGGGGAATGAGCAGTTCTTC.

This clone is a singleton in its sample. The chain carries TRBV27 and TRBJ1-2; tentatively, D is TRBD1 (6 bases). V lost 2 bases and J lost 7, with 17 bases in between. This CDR3 spans 15 amino acids. From germline, CDR1 is MNHEY and CDR2 SMNVEV (reference sequence). The CDR3: CASSLMAGEGSGYTF. CDR3 nucleotides: TGTGCCAGCAGTTTAATGGCAGGGGAGGGGAGTGGCTACACCTTC.

The gene calls are TRBV7-9 and TRBJ2-5; D unresolved. V was trimmed by 1 base and J by 0 bases, leaving 12 bases between them. The length of the CDR3 is 16 residues. From germline, CDR1 is SEHNR and CDR2 FQNEAQ (reference sequence). For the CDR3, the DNA is TGTGCCAGCAGCTTAGAAGTCTCCCGGTACCAAGAGACCCAGTACTTC. It is translated as CASSLEVSRYQETQYF.

The chain is built from TRBV19 and TRBJ1-5; D might be TRBD1 (5 bases). The V and J ends lost 5 bases and 5 bases respectively, with 16 bases between them. The length of the CDR3 is 15 residues. The germline CDR1 and CDR2 sequences are LNHDA and SQIVND (reference sequence). The CDR3 DNA sequence: TGTGCCAGTAGTCGTATGGGGCAGAACCATCAGCCCCAGCATTTT. Encoded protein: CASSRMGQNHQPQHF.